A single sample is the source of the 15 T cell receptor beta chains below, sequenced in a study of prognosis after radiotherapy for stage I lung cancer. By two-round multiplex PCR, the TCR beta CDR3 was amplified from genomic DNA. With primers specific to each TRBV and TRBJ gene, the first-round PCR was performed. In TCRdb, the multiplex PCR reads were re-called with MiXCR into one record per CDR3 protein. In the table there are around 13,000 distinct CDR3 sequences, 43% of which are singletons. The sample consisted of PBMCs, taken before or after stereotactic body radiation therapy (not recorded which). The receptors shown here come from a donor at least 50 years old with non-small cell lung cancer.

Notes on this clonotype: Only one base separates this from a far larger clonotype, so it likely reflects a read error. This rearrangement joins TRBV5-5 to TRBJ2-7, with D perhaps TRBD1 (6 bases). Germline V lookup: CDR1 SGHKS, CDR2 YYEKEE (reference sequence). Trimming removed 3 bases at V and 5 bases at J, with 21 bases between. This CDR3 is 16 amino acids long. The CDR3 nucleotides are TGTGCCAGCAGCTCCGTGATATTCGACAGGTACAACGAGCAGTACTTC. Translation gives CASSSVIFDRYNEQYF.

The chain couples TRBV6-4 to TRBJ1-5; 7 bases align to TRBD1. V shed 9 bases and J 6 bases; nucleotides not matched to a gene: 14. The germline V gene has CDR1 MRHNA and CDR2 SNTAGT. This CDR3 contains 15 residues. CDR3 region: CASSPVRGGGQPQHF. The DNA of the CDR3 is TGTGCCAGTTCCCCCGTTAGAGGGGGCGGTCAGCCCCAGCATTTT.

The V and J genes are TRBV6-1 and TRBJ1-2; the match to TRBD1 covers 7 bases. The CDR3 runs to 14 residues. V lost 3 bases and J lost 7; bases outside the gene matches: 8. Germline values: CDR1 MNHNS, CDR2 SASEGT. CDR3 protein: CASSDGQDASGYTF. The CDR3 DNA reads TGTGCCAGCAGTGATGGACAGGATGCTAGTGGCTACACCTTC.

By share, this clonotype counts as medium-sized. The chain uses TRBV19 and TRBJ2-2; TRBD2 might be the D (5 bases). The CDR3 totals 16 residues. CDR1 is LNHDA, CDR2 SQIVND, per germline (reference sequence). The V gene lost 5 bases and the J gene lost 3 bases, with 16 bases spanning the gap. DNA of the CDR3: TGTGCCAGTAGTTCTCCGGGTGGAGGTGACACCGGGGAGCTGTTTTTT. Protein sequence: CASSSPGGGDTGELFF. The whole variable domain, remainder taken from reference TRBV19 and TRBJ2-2, is DGGITQSPKYLFRKEGQNVTLSCEQNLNHDAMYWYRQDPGQGLRLIYYSQIVNDFQKGDIAEGYSVSREKKESFPLTVTSAQKNPTAFYLCASSSPGGGDTGELFFGEGSRLTVL.

This clonotype was observed many times. The gene calls are TRBV29-1 and TRBJ1-1; D gene uncertain. The CDR3 has 11 amino acids. The germline V and J ends were trimmed by 6 bases and 2 bases, with 7 bases remaining between them. CDR1 SQVTM and CDR2 ANQGSEA come from the germline V gene. DNA of the CDR3: TGCAGCGTGGTCGTCAACACTGAAGCTTTCTTT. This codes for CSVVVNTEAFF.

This clonotype has just one count. The chain is built from TRBV2 and TRBJ1-2; 10 bases are shared with TRBD1. Germline lookup yields CDR1 SNHLY and CDR2 FYNNEI. J lost 5 bases, V lost 7 bases, and 10 bases had no gene match. The CDR3 length is 15 residues. The DNA of the CDR3 is TGTGCCAGCACTGTCAGACAGGGGGCGTGGTATGGCTACACCTTC. Translation: CASTVRQGAWYGYTF.

This clonotype was seen many times. The genes are TRBV7-3 and TRBJ1-2, with 7 bases that match TRBD1. Germline V gene lookup returns CDR1 SGHTA and CDR2 FQGTGA. V lost 3 bases and J lost 7; bases outside the gene matches: 5. The CDR3 has 13 amino acids. DNA of the CDR3: TGTGCCAGCAGCTTCCGACAGGGCTGTGGCTACACCTTC. The encoded protein is CASSFRQGCGYTF.

Turning to this clonotype: At one boundary the junction diverges from the germline segment, which might be a read error. The chain uses TRBV6-1 and TRBJ2-1; TRBD2 matches 10 bases. Germline CDR1 reads MNHNS; CDR2 reads SASEGT. The CDR3 length is 16 residues. The CDR3 here is CASSQMGSSGSNQQFF. The CDR3 DNA follows: TGTGCCAGCAGTCAAATGGGGTCTAGCGGGAGCAATCAGCAGTTCTTC.

Concerning this clonotype: It may be a read error: a sequence one base away is much more abundant. This chain uses TRBV4-2 with TRBJ2-7, with 9 bases identical to TRBD1. V trimming: 11 bases; J trimming: 2 bases; junction bases outside the gene matches: 10. The CDR3 has 14 residues. Germline assignment: CDR1 LGHNA and CDR2 YNFKEQ. The CDR3 nucleotides read TGTGCCGGCGGTACAGGACAGGGGACCTACGAGCAGTACTTC. Translating gives CAGGTGQGTYEQYF.

At least ten counts were recorded for this clonotype. The chain couples TRBV20-1 to TRBJ1-1; 8 nucleotides line up with TRBD1. V was clipped by 6 bases and J by 6 bases; unmatched bases: 12. The CDR3 runs 14 residues. The V gene's germline CDR1 is DFQATT and CDR2 SNEGSKA (reference sequence). Written as DNA, the CDR3 is TGCAGTGCCCCGTCACAGGGGGGGGGGCCTGAAGCTTTCTTT. Translated: CSAPSQGGGPEAFF.

This clonotype was observed many times. The chain joins TRBV10-3 to TRBJ2-6, with D possibly being TRBD1 (6 bases). V was shortened by 4 bases and J by 0 bases, with 16 bases between the two germline ends. Per germline, CDR1 ENHRY and CDR2 SYGVKD. The CDR3 consists of 18 residues. DNA for the CDR3: TGTGCCATCAGTGGTACCGGGACATCGGTCTCTGGGGCCAACGTCCTGACTTTC. It codes for CAISGTGTSVSGANVLTF.

With regard to this clonotype: This may come from a read error, since a much larger clone is one base off. The genes are TRBV6-2 or TRBV6-3 and TRBJ1-1; D might be TRBD1 (6 bases). This CDR3 contains 15 residues. CDR1 and CDR2 from the germline V gene are MNHEY and SVGEGT. The ends were cut back, 0 bases at V and 2 bases at J, with 10 bases in the middle. The CDR3 is CASSYSTGINTEAFF. CDR3 coding DNA: TGTGCCAGCAGTTACTCGACAGGTATTAACACTGAAGCTTTCTTT.

A remark on this clonotype: This may arise from a read error, as a much more abundant clone is one base away. The chain is built from TRBV5-1 and TRBJ2-3; 9 bases map to TRBD1. CDR1 is SGHRS and CDR2 is YFSETQ in the germline V gene. The CDR3 runs to 15 residues. Germline trimming cut 3 bases from V and 5 bases from J; bases unmatched to any gene: 7. CDR3: CASSWGTGKEDTQYF. CDR3 sequence (DNA): TGCGCCAGCAGCTGGGGGACAGGGAAGGAAGATACGCAGTATTTT.

This clonotype appeared many times. The chain employs TRBV10-3 and TRBJ2-2, with a tentative D call TRBD2 (6 bases). CDR1 is ENHRY and CDR2 is SYGVKD in the germline V gene. The CDR3 consists of 16 residues. V was trimmed by 6 bases and J by 5 bases, leaving 19 bases between them. The CDR3, as DNA: TGTGCCATCAGCTCGCTCCAGGGTGCGGGGACCGGGGAGCTGTTTTTT. It specifies CAISSLQGAGTGELFF.

This clonotype was seen more than once but under ten times. The rearrangement joins TRBV28 to TRBJ1-1; TRBD1 might be the D (5 bases). V lost 7 bases and J 0 bases, leaving 15 bases between the germline ends. Germline CDR1 and CDR2: MDHEN and SYDVKM. The CDR3 has 15 amino acids. CDR3 protein: CASNKQEEMNTEAFF. The CDR3 DNA follows: TGTGCCAGCAACAAACAGGAGGAGATGAACACTGAAGCTTTCTTT.